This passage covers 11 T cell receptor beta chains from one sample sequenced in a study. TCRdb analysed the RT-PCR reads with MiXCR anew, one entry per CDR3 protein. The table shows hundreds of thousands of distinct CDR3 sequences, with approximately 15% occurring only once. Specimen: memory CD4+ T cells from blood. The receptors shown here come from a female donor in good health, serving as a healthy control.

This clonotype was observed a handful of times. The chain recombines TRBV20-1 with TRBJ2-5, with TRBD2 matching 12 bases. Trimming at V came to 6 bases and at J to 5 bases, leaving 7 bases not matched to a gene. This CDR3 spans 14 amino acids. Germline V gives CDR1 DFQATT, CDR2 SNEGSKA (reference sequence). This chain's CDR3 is CSARGLAGTETQYF. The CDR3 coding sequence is TGCAGTGCCCGTGGACTAGCGGGAACGGAGACCCAGTACTTC.

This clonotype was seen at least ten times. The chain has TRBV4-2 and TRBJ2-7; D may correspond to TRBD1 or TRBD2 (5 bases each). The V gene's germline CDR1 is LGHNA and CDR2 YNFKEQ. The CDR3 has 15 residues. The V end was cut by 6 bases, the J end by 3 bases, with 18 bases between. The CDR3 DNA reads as TGTGCCAGCAGGAGCACCGAGGGGTACCGCTACGAGCAGTACTTC. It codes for CASRSTEGYRYEQYF.

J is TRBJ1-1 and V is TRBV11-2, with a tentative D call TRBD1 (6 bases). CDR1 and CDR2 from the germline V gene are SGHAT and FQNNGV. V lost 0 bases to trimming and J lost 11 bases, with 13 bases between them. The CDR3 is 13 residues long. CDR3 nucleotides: TGTGCCAGCAGCTTAGATAGATCAGGGGAGGCTTTCTTT. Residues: CASSLDRSGEAFF.

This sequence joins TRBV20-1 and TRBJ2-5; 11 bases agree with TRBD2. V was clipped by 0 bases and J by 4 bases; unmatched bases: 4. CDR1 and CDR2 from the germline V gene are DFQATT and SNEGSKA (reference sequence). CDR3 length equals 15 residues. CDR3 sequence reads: CSARDLAGGGETQYF. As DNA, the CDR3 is TGCAGTGCTAGAGACCTAGCGGGGGGCGGAGAGACCCAGTACTTC.

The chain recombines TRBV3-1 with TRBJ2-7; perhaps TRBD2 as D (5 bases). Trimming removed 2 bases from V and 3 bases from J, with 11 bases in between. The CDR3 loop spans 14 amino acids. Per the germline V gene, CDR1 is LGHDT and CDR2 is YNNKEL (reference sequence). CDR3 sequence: CASSQSSGNYEQYF. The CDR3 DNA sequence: TGTGCCAGCAGCCAATCCTCGGGAAACTACGAGCAGTACTTC.

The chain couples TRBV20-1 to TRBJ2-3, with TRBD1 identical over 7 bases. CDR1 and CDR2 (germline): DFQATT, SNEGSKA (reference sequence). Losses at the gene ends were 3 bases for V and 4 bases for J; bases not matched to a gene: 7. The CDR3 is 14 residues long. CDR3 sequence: CSASAGTASDTQYF. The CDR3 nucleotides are TGCAGTGCTAGTGCCGGGACAGCCTCAGATACGCAGTATTTT.

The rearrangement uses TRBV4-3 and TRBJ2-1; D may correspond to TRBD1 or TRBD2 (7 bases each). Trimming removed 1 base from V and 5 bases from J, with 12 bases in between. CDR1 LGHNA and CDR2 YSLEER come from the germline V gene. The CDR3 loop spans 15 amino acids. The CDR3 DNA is TGCGCCAGCAGCCAAGCCCAGGGGGGGGACAATGAGCAGTTCTTC. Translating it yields CASSQAQGGDNEQFF.

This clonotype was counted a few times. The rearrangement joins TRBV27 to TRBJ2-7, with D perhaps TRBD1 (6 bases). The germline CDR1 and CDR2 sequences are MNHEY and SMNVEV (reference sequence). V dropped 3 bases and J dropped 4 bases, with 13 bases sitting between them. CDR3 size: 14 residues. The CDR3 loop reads CASSLLPTGYEQYF. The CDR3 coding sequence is TGTGCCAGCAGTTTGTTACCTACAGGGTACGAGCAGTACTTC.

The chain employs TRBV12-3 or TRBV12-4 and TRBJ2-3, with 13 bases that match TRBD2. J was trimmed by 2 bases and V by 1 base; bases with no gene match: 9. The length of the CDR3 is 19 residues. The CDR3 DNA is TGTGCCAGCAGTTTAGGACTAGCGGGAGGAGGGTTTAACACAGATACGCAGTATTTT. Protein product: CASSLGLAGGGFNTDTQYF.

CDR3 nucleotide sequence: TGTGCCACCAGCACTACTAGCGGGAGTATGGATACGCAGTATTTT. Protein: CATSTTSGSMDTQYF. The chain uses TRBV24-1 and TRBJ2-3, with 11 bases matching TRBD2. J lost 6 bases, V lost 7 bases, and 8 bases had no gene match. This CDR3 has 15 amino acids. The V gene's germline CDR1 is KGHDR and CDR2 SFDVKD.

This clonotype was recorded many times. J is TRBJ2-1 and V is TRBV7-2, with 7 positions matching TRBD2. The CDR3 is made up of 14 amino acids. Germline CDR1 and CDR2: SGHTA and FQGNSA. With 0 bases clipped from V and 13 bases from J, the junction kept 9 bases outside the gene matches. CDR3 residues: CASSLARGSGPQFF. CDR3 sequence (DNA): TGTGCCAGCAGCTTAGCGCGAGGTAGCGGGCCTCAGTTCTTC.